The 4 T cell receptor beta chains in this list originate from one sample, sequenced in a study of T cells in Graves' hyperthyroidism and ophthalmopathy. Amplified regions were TCR beta CDR3 sequences from RNA transcripts. Carried out on the TCR CDR3, a first-round RT-PCR used the HTBI primer set. A single record per CDR3 protein comes from TCRdb applying MiXCR to the multiplex PCR reads. The table includes about 550,000 distinct CDR3 sequences, roughly 20% detected once. Material: blood. Receptors were obtained from a man aged 18 to 35 with Graves' hyperthyroidism.

The table lists this clonotype with many counts. J is TRBJ1-5 and V is TRBV12-3 or TRBV12-4; D not resolved. The CDR3 consists of 12 residues. With 2 bases removed from V and 6 bases from J, the gap between germline ends came to 5 bases. CDR3 sequence reads: CASSLNGQPQHF. The CDR3 DNA sequence: TGTGCCAGCAGTTTAAACGGTCAGCCCCAGCATTTT.

The chain combines TRBV5-1 with TRBJ2-5, with 7 nucleotides matching TRBD1. V lost 1 base, J lost 5 bases, and 5 bases stayed unmatched. The CDR3 runs to 14 residues. The germline V gene has CDR1 SGHRS and CDR2 YFSETQ. The CDR3 region is CASSLSGTDETQYF. In DNA, the CDR3 is TGCGCCAGCAGCTTGTCCGGGACAGACGAGACCCAGTACTTC.

This chain joins TRBV18 and TRBJ1-1; no definite D call. This CDR3 contains 14 residues. Trimming left V 2 bases short and J 5 bases short, with 12 bases between. The germline V gene has CDR1 KGHSH and CDR2 LQKENI. The CDR3 reads CASSPWALGTEAFF. In nucleotides, the CDR3 is TGTGCCAGCTCACCATGGGCTTTGGGAACTGAAGCTTTCTTT.

Only a few counts were recorded for this clonotype. The chain joins TRBV4-1 to TRBJ2-5; no firm D call. The germline V gene encodes CDR1 MGHRA and CDR2 YSYEKL. This CDR3 is 14 amino acids long. Trimming pared 3 bases from V and 5 bases from J, leaving 13 bases between. CDR3 region: CASSHGRGVETQYF. CDR3 bases: TGCGCCAGCAGCCACGGTCGTGGGGTGGAGACCCAGTACTTC.